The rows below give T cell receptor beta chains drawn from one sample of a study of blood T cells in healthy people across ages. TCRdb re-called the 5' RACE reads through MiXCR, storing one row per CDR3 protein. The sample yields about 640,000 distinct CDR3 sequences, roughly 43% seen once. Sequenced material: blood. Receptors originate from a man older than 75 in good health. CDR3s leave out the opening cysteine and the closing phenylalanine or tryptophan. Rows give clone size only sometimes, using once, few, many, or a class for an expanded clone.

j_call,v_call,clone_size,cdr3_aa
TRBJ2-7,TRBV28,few,ASKGTREGEQY
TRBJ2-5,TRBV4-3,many,ASSQGGQGDVETQY
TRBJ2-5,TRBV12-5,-,ASGKDRPFQETQY
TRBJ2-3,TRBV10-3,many,AISEIAGGQY
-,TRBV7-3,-,ASSLRESSYNEQY
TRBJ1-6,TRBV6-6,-,ASSNTGPVH
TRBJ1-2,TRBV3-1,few,ASSPPRQGGAYGYT
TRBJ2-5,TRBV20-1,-,SYHLASGGDDEQY
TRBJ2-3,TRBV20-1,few,SAPQVGGGGSTDTQY
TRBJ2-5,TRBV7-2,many,ASSLGTGQETQY
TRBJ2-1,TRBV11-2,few,ASSPSAGNNEQF
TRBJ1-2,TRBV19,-,ASSIGQGAGYGYT
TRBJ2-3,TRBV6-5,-,ASSYDFTDTQY
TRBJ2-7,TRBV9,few,ASSATDGPRSYNEQY
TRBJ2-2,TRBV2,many,ASSLAASRNTGELF
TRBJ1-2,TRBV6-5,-,AGSKPSGRIDGYT
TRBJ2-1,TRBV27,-,ASSPPSGQGAVEQF
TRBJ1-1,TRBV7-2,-,ASSRIRDTEAF